The 12 T cell receptor beta chains below all came from one sample that was sequenced in a study of regulatory T cells in long-lasting Graves disease. Library construction for TCR beta used iRepertoire HTBI primers and Arm-PCR of CDR3 regions. TCRdb processed the multiplex PCR reads anew with MiXCR; each CDR3 protein has one entry. The data show approximately 690,000 distinct CDR3 sequences, with about 30% seen just once and about 40% held by the top ten. Time point denoted: persistent/refractory GD, antithyroid drugs over 5 years with positive TRAb. PBMC-derived RNA was used for the TCR library. The source material was peripheral blood mononuclear cells (PBMCs), sampled when the disease was refractory, from a patient treated with antithyroid drugs. The source is a female donor with Graves disease.

The chain carries TRBV19 and TRBJ1-5; D ambiguous. Germline-derived CDR1 and CDR2 are LNHDA and SQIVND (reference sequence). The CDR3 is 15 amino acids. Trimming took 4 bases from V and 1 from J, leaving 11 bases between them. In nucleotides, the CDR3 is TGTGCCAGTAGTAGTTGGGTTATGAGCAATCAGCCCCAGCATTTT. Translated: CASSSWVMSNQPQHF.

Only a few counts were recorded for this clonotype. The genes are TRBV6-1 and TRBJ1-4; D not resolved. The CDR3 has 12 amino acids. Trimming removed 6 bases at V and 10 bases at J, with 12 bases between. CDR1 is MNHNS, CDR2 SASEGT, per germline. The DNA of the CDR3 is TGTGCCAGCAGCCCTCAATCTGGAAAACTGTTTTTT. Its translation: CASSPQSGKLFF.

The sample holds a few counts of this clonotype. The chain combines TRBV6-1 with TRBJ1-4; D not certain. Germline lookup yields CDR1 MNHNS and CDR2 SASEGT. V was cut by 8 bases and J by 4 bases, with 14 bases left in between. This CDR3 spans 14 amino acids. The CDR3 nucleotides are TGTGCCAGCGGTAAAGACATCCTTAATGAAAAACTGTTTTTT. Translated: CASGKDILNEKLFF.

This chain uses TRBV5-4 with TRBJ2-5; TRBD2 agrees at 7 bases. The V gene end was trimmed by 4 bases and the J gene end by 2 bases; junction bases not matched to a gene: 5. This CDR3 comprises 14 residues. Germline CDR1 and CDR2: SGHNT and YYREEE (reference sequence). The CDR3 protein is CASSRAGLQETQYF. CDR3 sequence (DNA): TGTGCCAGCAGCAGAGCGGGACTACAAGAGACCCAGTACTTC.

The chain links TRBV4-1 to TRBJ2-5; tentative D call: TRBD2 (5 bases). CDR1 and CDR2 (germline): MGHRA, YSYEKL. This CDR3 region has 15 residues. Trimming stripped 1 base from V and 5 bases from J, with 14 bases between. CDR3 residues: CASSQVGVPGETQYF. The DNA of the CDR3 is TGCGCCAGCAGCCAAGTCGGGGTTCCGGGGGAGACCCAGTACTTC.

The J gene is TRBJ1-4, the V gene TRBV7-2; D call uncertain. Looked up from germline, CDR1 is SGHTA and CDR2 is FQGNSA. The CDR3 loop spans 16 amino acids. Trimming shortened V by 1 base and J by 0 bases, and 9 bases separated the two germline ends. This CDR3 reads CASSLEPLATNEKLFF. As DNA, the CDR3 is TGTGCCAGCAGCTTAGAACCCCTTGCAACTAATGAAAAACTGTTTTTT.

The sample holds a few counts of this clonotype. The chain links TRBV12-5 to TRBJ1-3; D not resolved. The germline gives CDR1 LGHNT, CDR2 FRNRAP. Trimming left V 1 base short and J 0 bases short, with 7 bases between. The CDR3 is 15 amino acids. CDR3 sequence (DNA): TGTGCTAGTGGTTTGGCGGGTTACTCTGGAAACACCATATATTTT. Amino acids: CASGLAGYSGNTIYF.

The chain is built from TRBV12-3 or TRBV12-4 and TRBJ1-3; D call uncertain. The CDR3 contains 13 residues. V was shortened by 6 bases and J by 2 bases, with 8 bases between the two germline ends. In DNA, the CDR3 is TGTGCCAGCAGACGGGTTGCTGGAAACACCATATATTTT. Its translation: CASRRVAGNTIYF.

This clonotype was picked up many times. The V call is TRBV12-3 or TRBV12-4, the J call TRBJ1-2; D is undetermined. V gave up 6 bases and J gave up 4 bases, with 12 bases separating them. The CDR3 sequence is 13 residues long. The CDR3 loop is CASSHRATYGYTF. DNA for the CDR3: TGTGCCAGCAGCCACCGGGCCACCTATGGCTACACCTTC.

V gene TRBV6-1 combines with J gene TRBJ1-5; D is uncertain. The CDR3 runs to 13 residues. Trimming took 3 bases from V and 7 from J, leaving 10 bases between them. Germline values: CDR1 MNHNS, CDR2 SASEGT. Written as DNA, the CDR3 is TGTGCCAGCAGTGACGGTCCACACCAGCCCCAGCATTTT. This gives the protein CASSDGPHQPQHF.

The chain joins TRBV5-1 to TRBJ1-2; a possible D gene is TRBD1 (5 bases). Looked up from germline, CDR1 is SGHRS and CDR2 is YFSETQ. The CDR3 length is 12 residues. Between the trimmed V and J ends, which lost 4 bases and 8 bases, there was a span of 12 bases. CDR3 nucleotides: TGCGCCAGCAGCCCTGGGGACGTCGGCTACACCTTC. Protein sequence: CASSPGDVGYTF.

This clonotype was counted a few times. The chain employs TRBV3-1 and TRBJ1-6; weak D call: TRBD1 (5 bases). Trimming removed 1 base from V and 5 bases from J, with 9 bases in between. Per the germline V gene, CDR1 is LGHDT and CDR2 is YNNKEL (reference sequence). The length of the CDR3 is 15 residues. Written as DNA, the CDR3 is TGTGCCAGCAGCCAAGGACAGTCCGATAATTCACCCCTCCACTTT. Amino acids: CASSQGQSDNSPLHF.